Following are 14 T cell receptor beta chains from one sample sequenced in a study of lymphopenia after photon versus proton radiotherapy. Measured with immunoSEQ multiplex PCR; TCRdb has only the in-frame clones, and not every one. Of under 35,000 clones listed, 89% are singletons. The sequences come from peripheral blood, collected from a patient treated with proton-based radiotherapy. The receptors shown here come from a woman in her 70s with pancreatic cancer. Some clones in this sample may be carry-over from other donors' samples.

The chain joins TRBV6-1 to TRBJ1-5; the match to TRBD1 covers 9 bases. This CDR3 is built from 15 residues. CDR1 is MNHNS, CDR2 SASEGT, per germline. With V trimmed by 5 bases and J by 6 bases, 8 bases remained unmatched. CDR3 protein: CASSPGQGSSQPQHF. The CDR3 bases are TGTGCCAGCAGTCCGGGACAGGGAAGTAGTCAGCCCCAGCATTTT.

In this sample, this clone turned up once. The CDR3 DNA reads TGTGCCAGCATGCCGACAGGGGCTGGGGCCAACGTCCTGACTTTC. Translating it yields CASMPTGAGANVLTF. The chain uses TRBV7-2 and TRBJ2-6, with TRBD1 matching 8 bases. Trimming at V came to 7 bases and at J to 2 bases, leaving 4 bases not matched to a gene. Per the germline V gene, CDR1 is SGHTA and CDR2 is FQGNSA. This CDR3 contains 15 residues. The full variable domain, rest sourced from reference TRBV7-2 and TRBJ2-6, is GAGVSQSPSNKVTEKGKDVELRCDPISGHTALYWYRQSLGQGLEFLIYFQGNSAPDKSGLPSDRFSAERTGGSVSTLTIQRTQQEDSAVYLCASMPTGAGANVLTFGAGSRLTVL.

The chain links TRBV5-1 to TRBJ2-1; 10 nucleotides agree with TRBD2. CDR3 length: 15 amino acids. Germline CDR1 reads SGHRS; CDR2 reads YFSETQ. Losses at the gene ends were 0 bases for V and 6 bases for J; bases not matched to a gene: 3. The CDR3 nucleotides are TGCGCCAGCAGCTTGGGGCTAGCGGGAGTCAATGAGCAGTTCTTC. Protein: CASSLGLAGVNEQFF.

This sequence joins TRBV27 and TRBJ2-7, with a weak D call TRBD2 (6 bases). CDR3 length equals 14 residues. Germline CDR1 MNHEY, CDR2 SMNVEV (reference sequence). Deletions cut 8 bases from V and 0 bases from J, with 14 bases between. The CDR3 protein is CASRVRGGSYEQYF. CDR3 nucleotide sequence: TGTGCCAGCCGTGTTCGGGGAGGCTCCTACGAGCAGTACTTC.

CDR3 sequence: CAWSGTGGNQPQHF. The CDR3 DNA sequence: TGTGCCTGGAGTGGGACAGGGGGCAATCAGCCCCAGCATTTT. V usage is TRBV30 and J usage is TRBJ1-5; 9 nucleotides match TRBD1. The ends lost 1 base at V and 2 bases at J; junction bases unmatched: 0. CDR3 length equals 14 residues. The germline V gene has CDR1 GTSNPN and CDR2 SVGIG (reference sequence). The full variable domain, with the rest looked up from reference TRBV30 and TRBJ1-5, is SQTIHQWPATLVQPVGSPLSLECTVEGTSNPNLYWYRQAAGRGLQLLFYSVGIGQISSEVPQNLSASRPQDRQFILSSKKLLLSDSGFYLCAWSGTGGNQPQHFGDGTRLSIL.

This chain connects TRBV2 to TRBJ2-7; no firm D call. Looked up from germline, CDR1 is SNHLY and CDR2 is FYNNEI. Trimming took off 6 bases at V and 5 bases at J, with 11 bases between the two ends. The CDR3 runs 12 residues. In DNA, the CDR3 is TGTGCCAGCAGACCTACTTGGGACGAGCAGTACTTC. Translation gives CASRPTWDEQYF.

This clone was found a few times. V usage is TRBV19 and J usage is TRBJ2-7, with TRBD2 matching over 7 bases. Germline V gene lookup returns CDR1 LNHDA and CDR2 SQIVND (reference sequence). With V trimmed by 4 bases and J by 3 bases, 6 bases remained unmatched. The CDR3 length is 14 residues. The CDR3 bases are TGTGCCAGTAGTACTAGCGGTTTGGTCTACGAGCAGTACTTC. It translates to CASSTSGLVYEQYF.

The rearrangement uses TRBV6-1 and TRBJ2-1, with 7 bases lining up with TRBD2. V trimming: 8 bases; J trimming: 0 bases; junction bases outside the gene matches: 7. The CDR3 runs to 15 residues. The germline gives CDR1 MNHNS, CDR2 SASEGT. In DNA, the CDR3 is TGTGCCAGCCTTGGGGCTAGCGGCTCCTACAATGAGCAGTTCTTC. Encoded protein: CASLGASGSYNEQFF.

The chain links TRBV10-3 to TRBJ2-7; tentatively, D is TRBD1 (6 bases). This CDR3 has 15 amino acids. V was trimmed by 11 bases and J by 0 bases, leaving 20 bases between them. Germline V gene sequence: CDR1 ENHRY, CDR2 SYGVKD. The DNA for the CDR3 is TGTGCCTCGACCGACAGGCCCCTCACCTCCTACGAGCAGTACTTC. It specifies CASTDRPLTSYEQYF.

The chain uses TRBV15 and TRBJ2-3, with TRBD2 matching over 14 bases. This CDR3 has 16 residues. The germline V gene has CDR1 LNHNV and CDR2 YYDKDF (reference sequence). The junction had 3 bases not matched to a gene; V was cut back by 5 bases and J by 2 bases. CDR3 loop: CATSAGLAGATDTQYF. The CDR3 DNA is TGTGCCACCAGCGCGGGACTAGCGGGAGCCACAGATACGCAGTATTTT.

The chain links TRBV6-1 to TRBJ1-1; no definite D call. Germline CDR1 MNHNS, CDR2 SASEGT. The CDR3 covers 13 residues. Trimming removed 6 bases at V and 4 bases at J, with 12 bases between. CDR3 sequence (DNA): TGTGCCAGCAGCCTAGCCCGGGGCACTGAAGCTTTCTTT. It codes for CASSLARGTEAFF.

V and J are TRBV15 and TRBJ1-2; D not resolved. Trimming removed 0 bases at V and 8 bases at J, with 13 bases between. The V gene's germline CDR1 is LNHNV and CDR2 YYDKDF (reference sequence). The CDR3 is made up of 14 amino acids. The CDR3 is CATSRDPDASGYTF. The CDR3 nucleotides read TGTGCCACCAGCAGAGATCCTGACGCCAGCGGCTACACCTTC. The entire variable domain, with the rest obtained from reference TRBV15 and TRBJ1-2, is as follows: DAMVIQNPRYQVTQFGKPVTLSCSQTLNHNVMYWYQQKSSQAPKLLFHYYDKDFNNEADTPDNFQSRRPNTSFCFLDIRSPGLGDTAMYLCATSRDPDASGYTFGSGTRLTVV.

This clone was seen once. The chain has TRBV5-6 and TRBJ1-1, with D perhaps TRBD1 (6 bases). Germline V CDR1 and CDR2: SGHDT, YYEEEE. V was shortened by 2 bases and J by 0 bases, with 11 bases between the two germline ends. The CDR3 is 15 amino acids. CDR3 bases: TGTGCCAGCAGCTTCCCACAGGGAATGAACACTGAAGCTTTCTTT. The encoded protein is CASSFPQGMNTEAFF.

V is TRBV7-6 and J is TRBJ2-2, with 8 bases identical to TRBD1. The CDR3 sequence is 22 residues long. CDR1 is SGHVS, CDR2 FNYEAQ, per germline. The ends lost 0 bases at V and 2 bases at J; junction bases unmatched: 20. The CDR3 DNA reads as TGTGCCAGCAGCTTAGCCCCCGGCAGGGGGCGTTCAAACGGTCTCAACACCGGGGAGCTGTTTTTT. This encodes CASSLAPGRGRSNGLNTGELFF.